A selection of T cell receptor beta chains follows, all from one sample in a study of regulatory T cells in long-lasting Graves disease. A single record per CDR3 protein comes from TCRdb applying MiXCR to the multiplex PCR reads. Of about 470,000 distinct CDR3 sequences listed, 14% to 15% are singletons. This sample also appeared in a second study, on T cells in Graves' hyperthyroidism and ophthalmopathy.

The specimen comprised peripheral blood mononuclear cells (PBMCs), sampled at new diagnosis, from a patient treated with antithyroid drugs. The source of these receptors is a woman under 40 with Graves disease. Each CDR3 is given with its conserved first and last residue. D genes are given only for firm matches. Not every row has a clone size; where given, it reads once, few, many or a size class.

j_call d_call v_call clone_size cdr3_nt cdr3_aa
TRBJ2-7 . TRBV10-3 few TGTGCCATCAGTGATAACTACGAGCAGTACTTC CAISDNYEQYF
TRBJ1-1 TRBD1 TRBV18 many TGTGCCAGCTCACCCAAGGGGGCCACTGAAGCTTTCTTT CASSPKGATEAFF
TRBJ1-1 . TRBV7-3 many TGTGCCAGCAGCTCCGACAGGAACACTGAAGCTTTCTTT CASSSDRNTEAFF
TRBJ2-5 TRBD2 TRBV19 many TGTGCCAGTAGTGCGTGGACTAGCGGCGCGAATGAAGAGACCCAGTACTTC CASSAWTSGANEETQYF
TRBJ1-5 . TRBV20-1 few TGCAGTGCTAGAGAGGTTGACCAGGGACGTCAGCCCCAGCATTTT CSAREVDQGRQPQHF
TRBJ1-1 . TRBV20-1 many TGCAGTGCTACTGTCGGGGACACTGAAGCTTTCTTT CSATVGDTEAFF
TRBJ1-1 . TRBV3-1 . TGTGCCAGCACCCCCGGCGGGCTCGACACTGAAGCTTTCTTT CASTPGGLDTEAFF
TRBJ2-1 . TRBV7-3 few TGTGCCAGCAGCTTAACGGAGATGGTTGGGAGCAATGAGCAGTTCTTC CASSLTEMVGSNEQFF
TRBJ2-7 TRBD1 TRBV12-3/TRBV12-4 many TGTGCCAGCAGCCCAAGTCACAGGGGTAACTACGAGCAGTACTTC CASSPSHRGNYEQYF
TRBJ1-4 TRBD1 TRBV2 many TGTGCCAGCGACAGGGAGGGATTGAAACTGTTTTTT CASDREGLKLFF
TRBJ2-5 . TRBV28 many TGTGCCAGCAGTATCTCAGCGGGCAAAGAGACCCAGTACTTC CASSISAGKETQYF
TRBJ2-1 . TRBV7-8 many TGTGCCAGCAGCTATACGGCTGAGCAGTTCTTC CASSYTAEQFF
TRBJ2-7 . TRBV7-2 many TGTGCCAGCTCACCAGGCCAGGGGGGCTCCTACGAGCAGTACTTC CASSPGQGGSYEQYF
TRBJ1-1 . TRBV6-1 many TGTGCCAGCAGTGAAGGAGGACGGAATGAAGCTTTCTTT CASSEGGRNEAFF
TRBJ1-4 . TRBV12-3/TRBV12-4 many TGTGCCAGCAGTTTCAGGGGCGTAGATGAAAAACTGTTTTTT CASSFRGVDEKLFF
TRBJ1-1 . TRBV7-2 many TGTGCCAGCAGCTTAATAAATTCATACACTGAAGCTTTCTTT CASSLINSYTEAFF
TRBJ2-7 . TRBV6-1 many TGTGCCAGCAGTGTGGACAGATCCTACGAGCAGTACTTC CASSVDRSYEQYF
TRBJ2-3 TRBD2 TRBV20-1 many TGCAGTGCTCCTGTACTAGCGGGAGTTCCAGATACGCAGTATTTT CSAPVLAGVPDTQYF
TRBJ2-7 . TRBV10-2 many TGCGCCAGCAGTGCGAGGGTTTACGAGCAGTACTTC CASSARVYEQYF
TRBJ2-7 TRBD2 TRBV6-1 many TGTGCCAGCAGGCGGACTAGCGGGTCCTACGAGCAGTACTTC CASRRTSGSYEQYF
TRBJ2-1 . TRBV20-1 many TGCAGTGCTAGAAAGGAAGGCAGCAATGAGCAGTTCTTC CSARKEGSNEQFF
TRBJ1-4 . TRBV5-8 few TGTGCCAGCAGCTTGGAAGGAGACAGACATAATGAAAAACTGTTTTTT CASSLEGDRHNEKLFF
TRBJ2-2 TRBD2 TRBV24-1 . TGTGCCACCCGACTAGCGGGAGGGGGGGAGCTGTTTTTT CATRLAGGGELFF
TRBJ1-2 TRBD1 TRBV29-1 many TGCAGCGTTGAAATCCGGGACAGACAGTATGGCTACACCTTC CSVEIRDRQYGYTF
TRBJ1-3 . TRBV20-1 few TGCAGTGCTGCTTTAACAGGAAACACCATATATTTT CSAALTGNTIYF
TRBJ2-1 . TRBV11-2 many TGTGCCAGCAGCCCGCCTCGAGGCGGGCCTTCCTACAATGAGCAGTTCTTC CASSPPRGGPSYNEQFF
TRBJ2-5 TRBD2 TRBV3-1 . TGTGCCAGCAGCCGCCCTAGCGGGGGTGCAGAGACCCAGTACTTC CASSRPSGGAETQYF
TRBJ2-2 . TRBV28 . TGTGCCAGCAGTTTAGGAGGGGGAGTCGCCGGGGAGCTGTTTTTT CASSLGGGVAGELFF
TRBJ2-7 . TRBV6-5 many TGTGCCAGCAGTTACTTAGGGGGCTCCTACGAGCAGTACTTC CASSYLGGSYEQYF
TRBJ2-5 . TRBV7-6 few TGTGCCAGCAGCGCCTCCATAGGCGCTGGGGGGACCCAGTACTTC CASSASIGAGGTQYF
TRBJ2-1 TRBD2 TRBV3-1 many TGTGCCAGCAGCCCCGGGACTAGCGGGAATCGGCAGTTCTTC CASSPGTSGNRQFF
TRBJ2-3 . TRBV5-1 many TGCGCCAGCAGCTTGGACCGAGGGGGATTCCTTCCAGATACGCAGTATTTT CASSLDRGGFLPDTQYF
TRBJ2-4 TRBD1 TRBV6-2/TRBV6-3 . TGTGCCAGCAGTTACTCCGGGACAGGGGGGGACATTCAGTACTTC CASSYSGTGGDIQYF
TRBJ2-1 TRBD2 TRBV7-2 . TGTGCCAGCAGCTCACTAGCGGACAATGAGCAGTTCTTC CASSSLADNEQFF
TRBJ2-3 . TRBV19 . TGTGCCAGTAGTCCCCGACATGGTAACGCAGATACGCAGTATTTT CASSPRHGNADTQYF
TRBJ1-2 . TRBV24-1 few TGTGCCACCAGTGACCCCTCAGGGGAGGGCAACTATGGCTACACCTTC CATSDPSGEGNYGYTF
TRBJ2-5 . TRBV12-3/TRBV12-4 many TGTGCCAGCAGTTTTGGGGAGACCCAGTACTTC CASSFGETQYF
TRBJ2-1 TRBD2 TRBV11-1 . TGTGCCAGCAGCTTAGAGGGACTAGCGGGAGTTGGGGCTGAGCAGTTCTTC CASSLEGLAGVGAEQFF
TRBJ1-2 TRBD1 TRBV24-1 . TGTGCCACCAGTGATCGGACAGGGCATAACTATGGCTACACCTTC CATSDRTGHNYGYTF
TRBJ2-6 TRBD1 TRBV29-1 . TGCAGCGTTCGACAGGGGGTCGGGGCCAACGTCCTGACTTTC CSVRQGVGANVLTF
TRBJ1-2 TRBD1 TRBV3-1 . TGTGCCAGCAGCCAAGCTGTACAGGGGTATGGCTACACCTTC CASSQAVQGYGYTF